A selection of T cell receptor beta chains follows, all from one sample in a study of molecular identifiers for immune sequencing clone quantification. TCRdb fed the PCR reads into MiXCR, producing one record per CDR3 protein. In the table there are 490,000 or so distinct CDR3 sequences, roughly 25% of which are singletons. Sequenced sample: naive CD8+ T cells from blood, with Jurkat cell RNA spiked in. These receptors all come from a human donor in good health. Some libraries in this study had Jurkat cell RNA spiked in. Both conserved end residues are part of each CDR3. Each record gives: clone size, V gene, D gene, J gene, CDR3 DNA, CDR3 protein. A D gene is named only where the DNA matches it firmly. Clone size is shown for a subset of rows, as once, few, many or a class of expanded clone.

clone size: few
V gene: TRBV6-5
D gene: TRBD1
J gene: TRBJ1-2
CDR3 DNA: TGTGCCAGCACCCTTTATGCCGGGGCAGGGGGCAACTATGGCTACACCTTC
CDR3 protein: CASTLYAGAGGNYGYTF

clone size: few
V gene: TRBV28
D gene: -
J gene: TRBJ2-3
CDR3 DNA: TGTGCCAGCTCAAAAGGGTACAGCACAGATACGCAGTATTTT
CDR3 protein: CASSKGYSTDTQYF

clone size: few
V gene: TRBV7-2
D gene: -
J gene: TRBJ1-1
CDR3 DNA: TGTGCCAGCAGCTGGCGAGGGGGCACTGAAGCTTTCTTT
CDR3 protein: CASSWRGGTEAFF

clone size: -
V gene: TRBV19
D gene: -
J gene: TRBJ1-5
CDR3 DNA: TGTGCCAGTAGTATAGCCACCAGGGGAATGGATCAGCCCCAGCATTTT
CDR3 protein: CASSIATRGMDQPQHF

clone size: many
V gene: TRBV20-1
D gene: -
J gene: TRBJ1-1
CDR3 DNA: TGCAGTGCTAGAGATTATGAAGCGGGAACTGAAGCTTTCTTT
CDR3 protein: CSARDYEAGTEAFF

clone size: -
V gene: TRBV5-6
D gene: -
J gene: TRBJ1-2
CDR3 DNA: TGTGCCAGCAGCCTTGAGGGCCTCCATGGCTACACCTTC
CDR3 protein: CASSLEGLHGYTF

clone size: -
V gene: TRBV2
D gene: -
J gene: TRBJ2-5
CDR3 DNA: TGTGCCAGCAGTGAGCCCGTCGGGGGCGCGATTGAGACCCAGAACTTC
CDR3 protein: CASSEPVGGAIETQNF

clone size: few
V gene: TRBV7-9
D gene: TRBD2
J gene: TRBJ2-2
CDR3 DNA: TGTGCCAGCAGTTTTTCTCTAGCGGCGGACACCGGGGAGCTGTTTTTT
CDR3 protein: CASSFSLAADTGELFF

clone size: -
V gene: TRBV6-6
D gene: TRBD1
J gene: TRBJ2-7
CDR3 DNA: TGTGCCAGCAGTTATTCCACGACAGGGCGGAAGGGCTACGAGCAGTACTTC
CDR3 protein: CASSYSTTGRKGYEQYF

clone size: many
V gene: TRBV29-1
D gene: -
J gene: TRBJ1-4
CDR3 DNA: TGCAGCGAACGGCCCAGGGGAACTAATGAAAAACTGTTTTTT
CDR3 protein: CSERPRGTNEKLFF

clone size: -
V gene: TRBV4-3
D gene: -
J gene: TRBJ2-7
CDR3 DNA: TGCGCCAGCAGCCAAGATTCTCCCGCAGGGAGTAGCTCCTACGCGCAGTACTTC
CDR3 protein: CASSQDSPAGSSSYAQYF

clone size: few
V gene: TRBV12-3/TRBV12-4
D gene: -
J gene: TRBJ1-2
CDR3 DNA: TGTGCCAGCAGTCATCAAACAGGGTTTGATGGCTACACCTTC
CDR3 protein: CASSHQTGFDGYTF

clone size: -
V gene: TRBV5-4
D gene: -
J gene: TRBJ2-3
CDR3 DNA: TGTGCCAGCAGCTTGTGTGATTCAGTCAGGGCGAAGGCAGATACGCAGTATTTT
CDR3 protein: CASSLCDSVRAKADTQYF

clone size: -
V gene: TRBV7-9
D gene: TRBD1
J gene: TRBJ2-7
CDR3 DNA: TGTGCCAGCAGCTTAATTGGGGACAGTTCCTACGAGCAGTACTTC
CDR3 protein: CASSLIGDSSYEQYF

clone size: many
V gene: TRBV28
D gene: -
J gene: TRBJ2-4
CDR3 DNA: TGTGCCAGCAGTTGGGACTCCCAGAGTCAGTACTTC
CDR3 protein: CASSWDSQSQYF

clone size: few
V gene: TRBV20-1
D gene: -
J gene: TRBJ2-3
CDR3 DNA: TGCAGTGCCCGTGAGTGGCGGGGTACAGATACGCAGTATTTT
CDR3 protein: CSAREWRGTDTQYF

clone size: few
V gene: TRBV20-1
D gene: TRBD2
J gene: TRBJ2-3
CDR3 DNA: TGCAGTGCTAGGAGTTTATCGTGTGGACAGCGGGAGACAGATACGCAGTATTTT
CDR3 protein: CSARSLSCGQRETDTQYF

clone size: few
V gene: TRBV7-9
D gene: TRBD1
J gene: TRBJ2-6
CDR3 DNA: TGTGCCAGCAGCGCAAGTGGGGACAGGATCCGGTCTGGGGCCAACGTCCTGACTTTC
CDR3 protein: CASSASGDRIRSGANVLTF

clone size: few
V gene: TRBV5-5
D gene: -
J gene: TRBJ2-5
CDR3 DNA: TGTGCCAGCAGCTTGGCCGAAAGGGGGTGGCAAGAGACCCAGTACTTC
CDR3 protein: CASSLAERGWQETQYF

clone size: -
V gene: TRBV6-1
D gene: TRBD2
J gene: TRBJ2-5
CDR3 DNA: TGTGCCAGCAGTGTGGACCGATGGACTAGCCGACCGGGAGAGACCCAGTACTTC
CDR3 protein: CASSVDRWTSRPGETQYF

clone size: few
V gene: TRBV27
D gene: TRBD2
J gene: TRBJ2-7
CDR3 DNA: TGTGCCAGCAGTTTATCGAGTTGGGAGGGCTACGAGCAGTACTTC
CDR3 protein: CASSLSSWEGYEQYF

clone size: few
V gene: TRBV7-9
D gene: TRBD2
J gene: TRBJ2-2
CDR3 DNA: TGTGCCAGCAGCCCTCCGGGCGGGGGGGCCGGCACCGGGGAGCTGTTTTTT
CDR3 protein: CASSPPGGGAGTGELFF

clone size: many
V gene: TRBV4-1
D gene: -
J gene: TRBJ1-6
CDR3 DNA: TGCGCCAGCAGCCAAGATGCCGGGATAGGGTATTCACCCCTCCACTTT
CDR3 protein: CASSQDAGIGYSPLHF

clone size: -
V gene: TRBV28
D gene: TRBD1
J gene: TRBJ1-5
CDR3 DNA: TGTGCCAGCAGTAGAGAATCCAGGGACAGGGAAATTGCCCCACCCCAGCATTTT
CDR3 protein: CASSRESRDREIAPPQHF